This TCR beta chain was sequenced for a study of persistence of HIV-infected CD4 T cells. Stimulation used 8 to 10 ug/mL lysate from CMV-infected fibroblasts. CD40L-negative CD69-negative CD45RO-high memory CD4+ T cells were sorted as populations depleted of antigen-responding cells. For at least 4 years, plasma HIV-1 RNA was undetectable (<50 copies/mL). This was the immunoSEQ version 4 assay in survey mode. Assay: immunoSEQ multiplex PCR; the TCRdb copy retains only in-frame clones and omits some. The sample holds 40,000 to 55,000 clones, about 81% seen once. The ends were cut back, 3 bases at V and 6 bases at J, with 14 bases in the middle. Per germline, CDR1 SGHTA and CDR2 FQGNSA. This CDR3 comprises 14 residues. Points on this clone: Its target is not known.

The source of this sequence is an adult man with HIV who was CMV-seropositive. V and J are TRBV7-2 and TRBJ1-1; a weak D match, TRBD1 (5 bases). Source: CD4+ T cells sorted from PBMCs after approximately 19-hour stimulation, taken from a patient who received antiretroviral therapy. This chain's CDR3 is CASSFRAGGSEAFF. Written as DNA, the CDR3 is TGTGCCAGCAGCTTCCGGGCCGGGGGTTCTGAAGCTTTCTTT.